This TCR beta chain came from a study of PD-1 blockade in classical Hodgkin lymphoma. Study summary: Patients were administered nivolumab (3 mg/kg intravenously) every 2 weeks.

Germline V gene sequence: CDR1 SGHRS, CDR2 YFSETQ. CDR3 size: 18 residues. Trimming at V came to 4 bases and at J to 4 bases, leaving 16 bases not matched to a gene. The time point denotes: cycle 4 day 1 (C4D1), after less than 7 weeks of nivolumab. Brentuximab vedotin exposure varied among the patients, all of whom had relapsed after autologous stem cell transplantation. Complete response, partial response or progressive disease was each patient's best response. For this clone: Its antigen is not identified.

Assay used: immunoSEQ multiplex PCR; TCRdb lists only in-frame clones, some missing. Among around 40,000 clones listed, about 80% were seen once. Study outcomes and limitations: Patients starting nivolumab less than 1 year after ASCT had lower diversity and were excluded from later analyses. A reduction in baseline TCR diversity was reportedly seen in newly diagnosed patients relative to healthy donors.

The chain combines TRBV5-1 with TRBJ2-3; 9 positions match TRBD2. The receptor was isolated from a human donor with classical Hodgkin lymphoma. The material sequenced was peripheral blood mononuclear cells (PBMCs), taken before the fourth cycle of nivolumab. The CDR3 DNA reads TGCGCCAGCAGCCGACGGGGATTTAGCGGGGGCCTCGCAGATACGCAGTATTTT. This gives the protein CASSRRGFSGGLADTQYF.